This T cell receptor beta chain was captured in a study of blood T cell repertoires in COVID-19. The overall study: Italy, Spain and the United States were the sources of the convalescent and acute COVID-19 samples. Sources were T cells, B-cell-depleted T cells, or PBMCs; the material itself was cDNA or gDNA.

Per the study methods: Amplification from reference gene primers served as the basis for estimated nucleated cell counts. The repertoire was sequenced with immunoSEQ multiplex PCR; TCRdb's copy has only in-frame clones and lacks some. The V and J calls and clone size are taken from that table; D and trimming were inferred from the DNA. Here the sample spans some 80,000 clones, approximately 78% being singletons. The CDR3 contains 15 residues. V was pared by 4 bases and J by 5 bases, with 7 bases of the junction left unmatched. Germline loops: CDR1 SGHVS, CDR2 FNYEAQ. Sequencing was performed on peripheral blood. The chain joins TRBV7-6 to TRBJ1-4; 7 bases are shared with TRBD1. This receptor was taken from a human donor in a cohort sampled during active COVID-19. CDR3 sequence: CASSYLGQNNEKLFF. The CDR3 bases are TGTGCCAGCAGCTACCTGGGACAGAACAATGAAAAACTGTTTTTT. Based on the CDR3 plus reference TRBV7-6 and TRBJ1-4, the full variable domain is GAGVSQSPRYKVTKRGQDVALRCDPISGHVSLYWYRQALGQGPEFLTYFNYEAQQDKSGLPNDRFSAERPEGSISTLTIQRTEQRDSAMYRCASSYLGQNNEKLFFGSGTQLSVL.